Presented here are 12 T cell receptor beta chains from one specimen sequenced in a study of T cell changes during pregnancy in multiple sclerosis (dated by TCRdb to the late 2010s). Preparation of the library involved the immunoSEQ multiplex PCR assay. TCRdb took this table from immuneACCESS and kept in-frame rearrangements with V and J called. Such tables lack part of the clones; where checked against another copy, unresolved V genes explain under half of the gap, and the rest is unexplained. The sample table holds about 79,000 clones, of which around nine tenths were seen once. The top ten clonotypes cover roughly 0.44% of the sample. Sequencing was performed on CD4+ T cells from peripheral blood mononuclear cells, taken in the second trimester of pregnancy. These receptors were collected from a female donor with multiple sclerosis, enrolled in a pregnancy study.

In its sample, this clone was seen a few times. This chain uses TRBV30 with TRBJ1-6, with TRBD1 identical over 7 bases. The CDR3 loop spans 14 amino acids. V was clipped by 6 bases and J by 0 bases; unmatched bases: 2. Germline V gene sequence: CDR1 GTSNPN, CDR2 SVGIG (reference sequence). The CDR3: CACRDSSYNSPLHF. The DNA of the CDR3 is TGTGCCTGTCGGGACAGCTCCTATAATTCACCCCTCCACTTT.

In DNA form, the CDR3 reads TGTGCCAGCAGTAAGATAGCGGGAGGAGCGGAAGAGCAGTACTTC. It yields the protein CASSKIAGGAEEQYF. V and J are TRBV25-1 and TRBJ2-7; 10 positions match TRBD2. CDR3 length: 15 residues. Trimming removed 5 bases from V and 7 bases from J; junction bases left unmatched: 11. Germline CDR1 is MGHDK and CDR2 is SYGVNS.

V and J are TRBV14 and TRBJ2-7; 7 bases are a match to TRBD1. The CDR3 is 16 amino acids. CDR1 is SGHDN, CDR2 FVKESK, per germline. V trimming: 4 bases; J trimming: 2 bases; junction bases outside the gene matches: 11. For the CDR3, the DNA is TGTGCCAGCAGCCCTAACGACCGGCAGGGGGCCTACGAGCAGTACTTC. Encoded protein: CASSPNDRQGAYEQYF. Together with reference TRBV14 and TRBJ2-7, the CDR3 gives the full variable domain: EAGVTQFPSHSVIEKGQTVTLRCDPISGHDNLYWYRRVMGKEIKFLLHFVKESKQDESGMPNNRFLAERTGGTYSTLKVQPAELEDSGVYFCASSPNDRQGAYEQYFGPGTRLTVT.

This chain joins TRBV5-1 and TRBJ2-1, with 13 bases fitting TRBD2. This CDR3 has 16 amino acids. The V gene's germline CDR1 is SGHRS and CDR2 YFSETQ. The junction had 7 bases not matched to a gene; V was cut back by 5 bases and J by 5 bases. CDR3 sequence reads: CASRWTSGSSHNEQFF. The CDR3 region has the DNA TGCGCCAGCAGATGGACTAGCGGGAGTAGTCACAATGAGCAGTTCTTC. The complete variable domain, with remaining parts taken from reference TRBV5-1 and TRBJ2-1, reads KAGVTQTPRYLIKTRGQQVTLSCSPISGHRSVSWYQQTPGQGLQFLFEYFSETQRNKGNFPGRFSGRQFSNSRSEMNVSTLELGDSALYLCASRWTSGSSHNEQFFGPGTRLTVL.

The chain is built from TRBV9 and TRBJ2-5; a possible D gene is TRBD1 (6 bases). Germline V gene sequence: CDR1 SGDLS, CDR2 YYNGEE. This CDR3 region has 17 residues. Trimming shortened V by 6 bases and J by 4 bases, and 25 bases separated the two germline ends. The CDR3 bases are TGTGCCAGCAATTTACACAGGGAGATGTCCAGGCGAGAGACCCAGTACTTC. As protein: CASNLHREMSRRETQYF.

The chain has TRBV4-3 and TRBJ1-3, with TRBD1 as a possible D gene (6 bases). Looked up from germline, CDR1 is LGHNA and CDR2 is YSLEER. Trimming removed 3 bases from V and 0 bases from J, with 21 bases in between. CDR3 length: 19 residues. The CDR3 nucleotides read TGCGCCAGCAGCCACGGGTTGCAGGGGAGGGCCAGCTCTGGAAACACCATATATTTT. It codes for CASSHGLQGRASSGNTIYF.

The chain links TRBV9 to TRBJ2-5, with D hard to call. This CDR3 has 12 residues. V was shortened by 3 bases and J by 5 bases, with 8 bases between the two germline ends. Per germline, CDR1 SGDLS and CDR2 YYNGEE. The CDR3 DNA reads as TGTGCCAGCAGCGACAGTGGGGAGACCCAGTACTTC. This encodes CASSDSGETQYF.

V usage is TRBV5-4 and J usage is TRBJ1-2, with D tentatively TRBD1 (6 bases). This CDR3 region has 14 residues. Germline values: CDR1 SGHNT, CDR2 YYREEE (reference sequence). V shed 0 bases and J shed 3 bases, with 9 bases lying between them. CDR3 residues: CASSLGQVDYGYTF. As DNA, the CDR3 is TGTGCCAGCAGCTTGGGACAGGTCGACTATGGCTACACCTTC. Full variable domain (missing parts from reference TRBV5-4 and TRBJ1-2): ETGVTQSPTHLIKTRGQQVTLRCSSQSGHNTVSWYQQALGQGPQFIFQYYREEENGRGNFPPRFSGLQFPNYSSELNVNALELDDSALYLCASSLGQVDYGYTFGSGTRLTVV.

The J gene is TRBJ1-1, the V gene TRBV10-3; TRBD1 matches 8 bases. J lost 5 bases, V lost 7 bases, and 9 bases had no gene match. CDR3 length: 14 residues. Germline loops: CDR1 ENHRY, CDR2 SYGVKD. The CDR3 sequence is CAINSQGAQTEAFF. CDR3 in DNA: TGTGCCATCAACTCCCAGGGGGCGCAAACTGAAGCTTTCTTT.

The chain combines TRBV5-1 with TRBJ1-4; the match to TRBD1 covers 7 bases. CDR1 SGHRS and CDR2 YFSETQ come from the germline V gene. The V gene end was trimmed by 3 bases and the J gene end by 7 bases; junction bases not matched to a gene: 9. There are 15 residues in the CDR3. CDR3 nucleotides: TGCGCCAGCAGCTCGGAAGGACACAGGGGTGAAAAACTGTTTTTT. Its protein product is CASSSEGHRGEKLFF.

This clone was recorded a few times. The chain is built from TRBV7-2 and TRBJ2-7; D perhaps matches TRBD2 (6 bases). Trimming stripped 5 bases from V and 1 base from J, with 18 bases between. This CDR3 is 16 amino acids long. The germline V gene encodes CDR1 SGHTA and CDR2 FQGNSA. The CDR3, as DNA: TGTGCCAGCAGCCAACCCTGGTCTAGCGATTCCTACGAGCAGTACTTC. Its protein is CASSQPWSSDSYEQYF.

The V and J genes are TRBV27 and TRBJ1-6; a possible D gene is TRBD1 (5 bases). CDR1 and CDR2 from the germline V gene are MNHEY and SMNVEV (reference sequence). Deletions cut 6 bases from V and 7 bases from J, with 16 bases between. The CDR3 is 15 residues long. The CDR3 protein is CASRYQQATNSPLHF. Here the CDR3 DNA reads TGTGCCAGCAGATACCAACAGGCCACCAATTCACCCCTCCACTTT.